A selection of T cell receptor beta chains follows, all from one sample in a study of T cell clonotyping in hematopoietic cell transplantation. TCRdb's copy holds only in-frame clones and misses some; the assay was immunoSEQ multiplex PCR. In the table there are fewer than 6,000 clones, 70% to 85% of which are singletons. Specimen: PBMCs, collected 100 days after allogeneic stem cell transplant. Receptor source: a male patient in his fifties who had an allogeneic stem cell transplant from an unrelated donor, so the T cells may come from the graft donor. Some clones in this sample may be carry-over from other donors' samples. CDR3s include the opening cysteine and the closing phenylalanine or tryptophan. The order of the fields is CDR3 protein, CDR3 length, J gene, V gene, clone size. Where a row states a size, it is once, few, many or the class of an expanded clone; other rows omit it.

CDR3aa: CASSLPRQGRDYGYTF
len: 16
j_gene: TRBJ1-2
v_gene: TRBV5-1
abundance: few

CDR3aa: CASSLRLAGFLPDTQYF
len: 17
j_gene: TRBJ2-3
v_gene: TRBV5-1
abundance: few

CDR3aa: CASSSINDRGLGYTF
len: 15
j_gene: TRBJ1-2
v_gene: TRBV25-1
abundance: .

CDR3aa: CASSYLDINYGYTF
len: 14
j_gene: TRBJ1-2
v_gene: TRBV5-1
abundance: .

CDR3aa: CASGGNYGYTF
len: 11
j_gene: TRBJ1-2
v_gene: TRBV6-5
abundance: once

CDR3aa: CASSQDWDLNEQYF
len: 14
j_gene: TRBJ2-7
v_gene: TRBV4-3
abundance: .

CDR3aa: CASSSPGAGANVLTF
len: 15
j_gene: TRBJ2-6
v_gene: TRBV6-5
abundance: .

CDR3aa: CATQGVTGNQPQHF
len: 14
j_gene: TRBJ1-5
v_gene: TRBV6-5
abundance: .

CDR3aa: CASGQNTDTQYF
len: 12
j_gene: TRBJ2-3
v_gene: TRBV7-6
abundance: .

CDR3aa: CASSLQGASYGYTF
len: 14
j_gene: TRBJ1-2
v_gene: TRBV7-9
abundance: .

CDR3aa: CSVSTHPEDEQYF
len: 13
j_gene: TRBJ2-7
v_gene: TRBV29-1
abundance: .

CDR3aa: CSVEGETNYGYTF
len: 13
j_gene: TRBJ1-2
v_gene: TRBV29-1
abundance: .

CDR3aa: CASSLVNYGYTF
len: 12
j_gene: TRBJ1-2
v_gene: TRBV5-4
abundance: few

CDR3aa: CAWIVSQLGYTF
len: 12
j_gene: TRBJ1-2
v_gene: TRBV30
abundance: .

CDR3aa: CASSERRGYNSPLHF
len: 15
j_gene: TRBJ1-6
v_gene: TRBV25-1
abundance: few

CDR3aa: CASKRQGGTEAFF
len: 13
j_gene: TRBJ1-1
v_gene: TRBV6-5
abundance: .

CDR3aa: CASSASNQPQHF
len: 12
j_gene: TRBJ1-5
v_gene: TRBV6-1
abundance: once

CDR3aa: CASSIGDQPQHF
len: 12
j_gene: TRBJ1-5
v_gene: TRBV13
abundance: few

CDR3aa: CASSRDVYEQYF
len: 12
j_gene: TRBJ2-7
v_gene: TRBV5-6
abundance: .

CDR3aa: CASSQELFTSGSVGHSYEQYF
len: 21
j_gene: TRBJ2-7
v_gene: TRBV14
abundance: .

CDR3aa: CASSPDSGTSYEQYF
len: 15
j_gene: TRBJ2-7
v_gene: TRBV9
abundance: hyperexpanded

CDR3aa: CASSYSRVRGELFF
len: 14
j_gene: TRBJ2-2
v_gene: TRBV6-5
abundance: few

CDR3aa: CASRGTSYEQYF
len: 12
j_gene: TRBJ2-7
v_gene: TRBV25-1
abundance: .

CDR3aa: CASRPNYSGANVLTF
len: 15
j_gene: TRBJ2-6
v_gene: TRBV6-6
abundance: .

CDR3aa: CAWSRLATNEKLFF
len: 14
j_gene: TRBJ1-4
v_gene: TRBV30
abundance: .

CDR3aa: CASSLRGQGVRQPQHF
len: 16
j_gene: TRBJ1-5
v_gene: TRBV5-6
abundance: .

CDR3aa: CASSLGVSNQPQHF
len: 14
j_gene: TRBJ1-5
v_gene: TRBV7-9
abundance: few

CDR3aa: CASSIDTGNDEKLFF
len: 15
j_gene: TRBJ1-4
v_gene: TRBV5-1
abundance: .

CDR3aa: CASSQGGGRSGYTF
len: 14
j_gene: TRBJ1-2
v_gene: TRBV4-2
abundance: .

CDR3aa: CASSFRTGANYGYTF
len: 15
j_gene: TRBJ1-2
v_gene: TRBV13
abundance: .

CDR3aa: CAWSVGLARDEQFF
len: 14
j_gene: TRBJ2-1
v_gene: TRBV30
abundance: .

CDR3aa: CASSRLGTVSPYEQYF
len: 16
j_gene: TRBJ2-7
v_gene: TRBV27
abundance: .

CDR3aa: CASSPFWTLEKLFF
len: 14
j_gene: TRBJ1-4
v_gene: TRBV18
abundance: large

CDR3aa: CAWTFITGAWRNEAFF
len: 16
j_gene: TRBJ1-1
v_gene: TRBV30
abundance: .

CDR3aa: CASSSRTDMAEAFF
len: 14
j_gene: TRBJ1-1
v_gene: TRBV6-5
abundance: .

CDR3aa: CASSLASGAQETQYF
len: 15
j_gene: TRBJ2-5
v_gene: TRBV5-4
abundance: .

CDR3aa: CAWSPSESQPQHF
len: 13
j_gene: TRBJ1-5
v_gene: TRBV30
abundance: once

CDR3aa: CASSRGTQINQPQHF
len: 15
j_gene: TRBJ1-5
v_gene: TRBV6-5
abundance: .

CDR3aa: CASSLGGTSYTGELFF
len: 16
j_gene: TRBJ2-2
v_gene: TRBV5-1
abundance: once

CDR3aa: CASSTGQGDGYTF
len: 13
j_gene: TRBJ1-2
v_gene: TRBV6-5
abundance: few

CDR3aa: CSVVITPGGMGEQYF
len: 15
j_gene: TRBJ2-7
v_gene: TRBV29-1
abundance: .

CDR3aa: CAWSGQGGSNQPQHF
len: 15
j_gene: TRBJ1-5
v_gene: TRBV30
abundance: few